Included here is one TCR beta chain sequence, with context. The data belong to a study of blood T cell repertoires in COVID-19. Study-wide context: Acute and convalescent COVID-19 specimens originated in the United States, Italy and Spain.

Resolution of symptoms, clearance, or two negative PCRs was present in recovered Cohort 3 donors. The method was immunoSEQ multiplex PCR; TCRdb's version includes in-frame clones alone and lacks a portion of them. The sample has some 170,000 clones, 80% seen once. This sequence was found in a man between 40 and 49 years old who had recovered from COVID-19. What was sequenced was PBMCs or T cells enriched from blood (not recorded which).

The CDR3 is CAWNLRGSTDTQYF. As DNA, the CDR3 is TGTGCCTGGAATCTCAGAGGGAGCACAGATACGCAGTATTTT. The rearrangement joins TRBV30 to TRBJ2-3, with a possible D match to TRBD2 (5 bases). CDR3 length equals 14 residues. V lost 4 bases and J 0 bases, leaving 11 bases between the germline ends. CDR1 and CDR2 (germline): GTSNPN, SVGIG (reference sequence).